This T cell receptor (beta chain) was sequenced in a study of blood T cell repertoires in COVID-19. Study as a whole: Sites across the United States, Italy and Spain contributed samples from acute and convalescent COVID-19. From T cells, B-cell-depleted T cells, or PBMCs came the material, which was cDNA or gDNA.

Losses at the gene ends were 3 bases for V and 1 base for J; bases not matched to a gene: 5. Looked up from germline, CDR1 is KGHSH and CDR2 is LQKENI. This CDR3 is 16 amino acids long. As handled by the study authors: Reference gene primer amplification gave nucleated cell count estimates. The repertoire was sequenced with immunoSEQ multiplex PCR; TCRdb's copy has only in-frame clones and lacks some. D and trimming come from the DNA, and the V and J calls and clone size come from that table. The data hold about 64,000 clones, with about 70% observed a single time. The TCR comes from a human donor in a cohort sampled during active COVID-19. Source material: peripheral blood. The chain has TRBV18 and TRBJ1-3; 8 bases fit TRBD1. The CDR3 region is CASSPTTGVSGNTIYF. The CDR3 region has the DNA TGTGCCAGCTCACCCACGACAGGGGTTTCTGGAAACACCATATATTTT.